This entry lists 19 T cell receptor beta chains sequenced from one sample in a study of graft-versus-host responses after intestinal transplantation. Only in-frame clones appear in the TCRdb table, and some are missing; sequencing was by immunoSEQ multiplex PCR. The table shows about 50,000 clones, with over 90% occurring only once. Which antigens these TCRs recognize remains unknown. The sample in question was unstimulated CD4+ T cells sorted from spleen or lymph node cells, obtained before transplant. Every receptor here comes from a human donor who was the organ donor for an intestinal transplant.

V is TRBV19 and J is TRBJ1-4, with D tentatively TRBD1 (5 bases). The CDR3 contains 14 residues. The V end lost 4 bases, the J end lost 5 bases, and 11 bases lay between the germline ends. CDR1 and CDR2 (germline): LNHDA, SQIVND (reference sequence). Written as DNA, the CDR3 is TGTGCCAGTAGTACGGGACCGCGGAATGAAAAACTGTTTTTT. Residues: CASSTGPRNEKLFF.

The chain recombines TRBV27 with TRBJ2-4, with 8 bases lining up with TRBD1. Germline CDR1 and CDR2: MNHEY and SMNVEV (reference sequence). The junction had 7 bases not matched to a gene; V was cut back by 6 bases and J by 6 bases. The CDR3 runs 14 residues. CDR3 DNA: TGTGCCAGCAGCCCTACGGGACAGGCAAACATTCAGTACTTC. Translating it yields CASSPTGQANIQYF.

The chain links TRBV7-9 to TRBJ1-2; perhaps TRBD1 as D (5 bases). CDR3 size: 15 residues. Trimming left V 4 bases short and J 4 bases short, with 16 bases between. From germline, CDR1 is SEHNR and CDR2 FQNEAQ (reference sequence). CDR3 sequence: CASSSGTGGSYGYTF. CDR3 DNA: TGTGCCAGCAGCTCCGGGACTGGTGGATCCTATGGCTACACCTTC.

The chain carries TRBV19 and TRBJ2-3; 13 positions match TRBD2. With V trimmed by 3 bases and J by 5 bases, 5 bases remained unmatched. The CDR3 consists of 16 residues. Germline V gene lookup returns CDR1 LNHDA and CDR2 SQIVND (reference sequence). DNA for the CDR3: TGTGCCAGTAGTATTTCCCGACTAGCGGGAGGAGATACGCAGTATTTT. Its protein product is CASSISRLAGGDTQYF.

The CDR3 sequence: CASSSGQGPDTQYF. DNA for the CDR3: TGTGCCAGCAGTTCGGGACAGGGCCCAGATACGCAGTATTTT. This chain joins TRBV28 and TRBJ2-3; 9 bases line up with TRBD1. Germline values: CDR1 MDHEN, CDR2 SYDVKM. Trimming took 4 bases from V and 4 from J; bases not matched to a gene: 3. The CDR3 loop spans 14 amino acids.

The J gene is TRBJ1-1, the V gene TRBV6-1; no clear D gene. Trimming pared 5 bases from V and 5 bases from J, leaving 12 bases between. Germline assignment: CDR1 MNHNS and CDR2 SASEGT. The CDR3 runs to 13 residues. Written as DNA, the CDR3 is TGTGCCAGCAGTTCCCGAATTCAGACTGAAGCTTTCTTT. Amino acids: CASSSRIQTEAFF.

V and J are TRBV19 and TRBJ1-6, with 7 bases that match TRBD1. V shed 10 bases, J shed 9 bases, and the junction held 6 bases outside the gene matches. The CDR3 has 12 residues. The germline V gene has CDR1 LNHDA and CDR2 SQIVND (reference sequence). The DNA for the CDR3 is TGTGCCATTAGACAGGGCTCTTCACCCCTCCACTTT. Its translation is CAIRQGSSPLHF.

The chain carries TRBV5-1 and TRBJ2-3; the match to TRBD2 covers 8 bases. Germline-derived CDR1 and CDR2 are SGHRS and YFSETQ. The ends lost 4 bases at V and 2 bases at J; junction bases unmatched: 6. The CDR3 consists of 15 residues. The CDR3 nucleotides read TGCGCCAGCAGCCGATATAGCGGGGTCACAGATACGCAGTATTTT. Its protein is CASSRYSGVTDTQYF.

This chain links TRBV5-4 with TRBJ2-2, with D possibly TRBD2 on 6 matching bases. The CDR3 contains 15 residues. CDR1 SGHNT and CDR2 YYREEE come from the germline V gene (reference sequence). Trimming stripped 1 base from V and 3 bases from J, with 10 bases between. Written as DNA, the CDR3 is TGTGCCAGCAGCTTGACTAGCCGGGACACCGGGGAGCTGTTTTTT. Protein product: CASSLTSRDTGELFF.

This clone was counted a single time. This chain links TRBV6-1 with TRBJ2-5, with D maybe TRBD1 (6 bases). The V end lost 0 bases, the J end lost 5 bases, and 10 bases lay between the germline ends. This CDR3 spans 14 amino acids. Germline assignment: CDR1 MNHNS and CDR2 SASEGT. CDR3 in amino acids: CASSEAGGGETQYF. For the CDR3, the DNA is TGTGCCAGCAGTGAAGCAGGTGGGGGCGAGACCCAGTACTTC.

The rearrangement links TRBV6-1 to TRBJ2-5, with D maybe TRBD2 (6 bases). Germline CDR1 MNHNS, CDR2 SASEGT. V lost 1 base, J lost 5 bases, and 17 bases lay in between. The CDR3 totals 16 residues. The CDR3 DNA sequence: TGTGCCAGCAGTGAAGGGTCATACGGGAGAGGGGAGACCCAGTACTTC. Amino acids: CASSEGSYGRGETQYF.

The J gene is TRBJ1-3, the V gene TRBV11-2, with D hard to call. Germline CDR1 is SGHAT and CDR2 is FQNNGV. V was trimmed by 5 bases and J by 0 bases, leaving 14 bases between them. The CDR3 consists of 16 residues. CDR3 sequence (DNA): TGTGCCAGCAGCAGATGGGAAGTAGTCTCTGGAAACACCATATATTTT. Encoded protein: CASSRWEVVSGNTIYF. Complete variable domain (other parts from reference TRBV11-2 and TRBJ1-3): EAGVAQSPRYKIIEKRQSVAFWCNPISGHATLYWYQQILGQGPKLLIQFQNNGVVDDSQLPKDRFSAERLKGVDSTLKIQPAKLEDSAVYLCASSRWEVVSGNTIYFGEGSWLTVV.

The rearrangement uses TRBV4-1 and TRBJ2-7; 14 nucleotides align to TRBD2. The CDR3 covers 19 residues. In germline, CDR1 is MGHRA, CDR2 YSYEKL. V shed 5 bases and J 0 bases; nucleotides not matched to a gene: 12. In DNA, the CDR3 is TGCGCCAGCAGCAAAATGGGACTAGCGGGAGAAGGGGTCTCCTACGAGCAGTACTTC. Translation gives CASSKMGLAGEGVSYEQYF.

The V call is TRBV7-3, the J call TRBJ2-7; 7 bases line up with TRBD2. V was pared by 2 bases and J by 4 bases, with 8 bases of the junction left unmatched. The CDR3 loop spans 15 amino acids. Germline-derived CDR1 and CDR2 are SGHTA and FQGTGA. The CDR3 loop is CASSLGAGLTYEQYF. The CDR3 nucleotides are TGTGCCAGCAGCTTAGGAGCGGGACTAACTTACGAGCAGTACTTC.

This clone occurred a few times. V usage is TRBV7-8 and J usage is TRBJ1-2, with D tentatively TRBD1 (6 bases). V was clipped by 1 base and J by 7 bases, with 13 bases between them. The V gene's germline CDR1 is SGHVS and CDR2 FQNEAQ. This CDR3 comprises 14 residues. The CDR3 reads CASSLVRGGGGYTF. CDR3 nucleotide sequence: TGTGCCAGCAGCTTAGTTAGGGGGGGCGGTGGCTACACCTTC.

The chain links TRBV6-5 to TRBJ1-2; 9 bases are shared with TRBD1. The ends lost 2 bases at V and 7 bases at J; junction bases unmatched: 2. The CDR3 covers 13 residues. Germline V gene lookup returns CDR1 MNHEY and CDR2 SVGAGI. The CDR3 DNA follows: TGTGCCAGCAGTTACGGGACAGGGACTGGCTACACCTTC. Translated: CASSYGTGTGYTF.

This chain joins TRBV28 and TRBJ1-2, with D unclear. Germline V gives CDR1 MDHEN, CDR2 SYDVKM. The V and J ends lost 3 bases and 2 bases respectively, with 10 bases between them. The CDR3 length is 14 residues. Here the CDR3 DNA reads TGTGCCAGCAGTTTTAGTCTCTTCAACTATGGCTACACCTTC. Protein sequence: CASSFSLFNYGYTF.

V gene TRBV4-2 combines with J gene TRBJ1-2; weak D call: TRBD1 (6 bases). V lost 0 bases and J 4 bases, leaving 12 bases between the germline ends. This CDR3 contains 15 residues. Germline lookup yields CDR1 LGHNA and CDR2 YNFKEQ. The CDR3 DNA is TGTGCCAGCAGCCAAGATGTTACAGGGTTCTATGGCTACACCTTC. It is translated as CASSQDVTGFYGYTF.

The V gene is TRBV7-2, the J gene TRBJ2-4, with D maybe TRBD1 (6 bases). This CDR3 spans 18 amino acids. Trimming took 4 bases from V and 0 from J, leaving 19 bases between them. CDR1 and CDR2 from the germline V gene are SGHTA and FQGNSA. The CDR3 protein is CASSSYHREFLAKNIQYF. CDR3 DNA: TGTGCCAGCAGCTCTTACCACAGGGAATTCCTAGCCAAAAACATTCAGTACTTC.